This TCR beta chain derives from a study of T cell responses to AZD1222 COVID-19 vaccine (dated by TCRdb to about 2021). For the study in its entirety: A total of approximately 240 trial participants underwent TCR sequencing, of whom 207 received two doses of AZD1222 and around 26 received two doses of the MenACWY control vaccine. Trial participants were enrolled by age into subgroups of 18-55, 56-69 and 70-plus years, and around 150, 28 and 57 TCR-sequenced participants, respectively, were included in these subgroups.

CDR1 and CDR2 are drawn from the germline V gene (reference sequence): MNHNY, SVGAGI. Here V drops 0 bases and J drops 7 bases, and the junction holds 6 bases not matched to any gene. From its cysteine to its valine, the CDR3 spans 14 amino acids. Only CDR3 DNA remains: 42 bases, in frame from the first base. The CDR3 regions of human TCRbeta chains were analyzed by immunosequencing. The study's own analysis went as follows. Repertoire TCRs were checked for matches against a reference library of SARS-CoV-2-specific TCRs that had been generated using the MIRA antigen-specificity platform. Breadth was defined as the fraction of unique TCRs that were SARS-CoV-2-associated, and depth was defined as the fraction of total T cells that were SARS-CoV-2-associated. Using the MIRA data, each spike-specific TCR was mapped to the spike region that the TCR reacts to and placed in a CD4 or CD8 class. Log10-transformed breadth and depth values were compared by one-way ANOVA with Sidak's multiple comparisons tests. Sourced from immuneACCESS, this table was stored by TCRdb with only in-frame sequences that have V and J called. A share of the clones is absent; for the studies checked, an unresolved V gene accounts for under half, and the remainder has no known explanation. V and J calls and clone size are those listed in that table; D and trimming were worked out from the DNA. For this sample there are some 130,000 clones; approximately 91% appear just once. The ten largest account for 1.5% to 2% of the sample.

What the research found in general, with its limitations: After two AZD1222 doses, both the breadth and the depth of spike-specific TCRs were significantly higher than at day 0 and than in MenACWY recipients. CD4 TCRs associated with the vaccine covered the entire spike protein, and the dominant responses were in regions 160-218 and 743-854. Most participants were white British and females outnumbered males, and the authors suggested that clonal diversity may have been underestimated. The 56-69-year group was small, and its depth increase did not reach significance, likely because of low power. Conclusions about previously exposed vaccinees were limited because only a handful of AZD1222 recipients were SARS-CoV-2 seropositive at baseline. Reportedly, close to half of the unique spike-specific TCRs recognized epitopes lying outside the regions that are mutated in the B.1.351 and B.1.1.7 variants. Because no day 14 peak-response samples were available, the repertoires could be characterized only after the peak T cell response.

Details on this clone: What this receptor recognizes is not known. No much larger clone exists at a distance of one base, and base qualities are not known.

The intended sense of this specimen's time point label: about 28 days (+/-7) after the second vaccine dose. AZD1222 recipients given second doses at about 4 weeks or at about 12 weeks were pooled, since spike-specific TCR depth and breadth were not found to differ between the two schedules. Vaccinee samples were obtained from the UK trials COV001 and COV002, which included a single-blind randomized controlled phase 2/3 trial of AZD1222 (ChAdOx1 nCoV-19) in healthy adults. Trial participant PBMC samples were collected at day 0 and day 28 after the second dose for TCRbeta chain sequencing. The rearranged chain carries TRBV6-6 and TRBJ2-7; 7 central bases correspond to TRBD1. The receptor comes from an adult who received the AZD1222 COVID-19 vaccine. Sample: peripheral blood, taken 28 days after the second AZD1222 dose. At the DNA level, the sequence is TGTGCCAGCAGTTACTCCCACGACAGGGTTGAGCAGTACGTC. It codes for CASSYSHDRVEQYV.